What follows describes a single T cell receptor beta chain. Its antigen is unknown. The input lacks base qualities; no much larger clone sits a single base away. Using the deep immunoSEQ assay, multiplex PCR amplified TCR CDR3 regions from genomic DNA. Extracted genomic DNA from each cell subset was spread evenly across all wells of several immunoSEQ 96-well plates, with each plate serving as a replicate. For sorted subsets, approximately 210 ng of genomic DNA, equivalent to 25,000 to 35,000 T cell genomes, went into each replicate PCR. The purified libraries were quantified using a Qubit 3.0 fluorometer, sized with a Bioanalyzer 2100, and then quantified again using the KAPA Library Quantification kit. Every immunoSEQ 96-well plate was sequenced on a dedicated single-read 150-cycle Illumina NextSeq 550 flow cell. Concerning the study's data processing: Because only junctional sequences without quality scores were contained in the immunoSEQ output, filtering matching that applied to full-length reads could not be performed. Sequences were annotated with PyIR, a Python wrapper for IgBLAST v1.9, using IMGT germline references to assign V/J genes and CDR3. Reads with weak V/J assignments (E-value above 1e-6), missing CDR3, stop codons, out-of-frame junctions, or ambiguous translated residues were removed. V3J clonotypes were defined as sequences sharing the same inferred V gene, J gene, and CDR3 amino acid sequence. Percentage overlap between repertoires was calculated by dividing the number of shared unique clonotypes by the size of the smaller repertoire. RTK rarefaction, the Chao1 estimator, and Recon v2.1 estimates of unobserved clonotypes were used to assess repertoire richness. Generation probabilities were computed with OLGA for all TCRbeta clonotypes obtained by the gDNA method from several donors. Here the immuneACCESS table is served through TCRdb, limited to in-frame sequences with V and J called. Missing clones are a known gap in these copies; in checked studies unresolved V genes cover under half, and the rest lacks a known reason. V and J calls and clone size are as listed in that table; D and trimming were resolved from the DNA. For this sample there are some 800,000 clones; roughly 92% appear just once. The ten largest clonotypes hold around 24% of the sample.

The data originate from a study of shared clonotypes between healthy human individuals (dated by TCRdb to 2018 to 2021). A note on the overall study: The cohort included a few men and a couple of women between 18 and 49 years of age. Per donor, three plates each were used for CD4 naive and CD4 memory, two for CD8 naive, and one for CD8 memory. The study deeply sequenced blood TCR repertoires of several healthy adults to estimate repertoire size and the extent of clonotype sharing between individuals. Different laboratories and diverse techniques were used to prepare libraries and sequence TCR repertoires, to increase sequencing depth and limit assay-specific biases. Leukapheresis yielded between about 0.85 and 9.5 billion PBMCs per donor.

Summary of the overall study and its limitations: Incomplete sequencing was indicated by rarefaction of sorted-subset datasets, despite the large sequencing depth. Because the study included a small number of donors, the genetic and exposure-history diversity represented was limited. Compared with non-shared clonotypes, the clonotypes found in all four sorted-subset donors had higher generation probabilities. Based on pairwise subsampling, the degree of clonotype sharing among donors was expected to be affected by sequencing depth. Sampling was limited to blood, and TCR repertoires in tissue likely differ from TCR repertoires in blood. When a handful of donors were compared, the shared fraction of clonotypes was about 5% for naive CD4, more than 3% for naive CD8, roughly 2.5% for memory CD4, and less than 0.45% for memory CD8. Larger estimated clonotype richness was generally found for naive subsets than for memory subsets.

CD8 naive samples consisted of CD45RO-negative cells that were positively selected for CCR7, yielding a CD45RA+CCR7+ population without TemRA cells. The donors were healthy, HIV-negative adults who had no recently reported acute infections or vaccinations. Every donor was a Caucasian adult living in Nashville, Tennessee, USA. After blood collection by leukapheresis, PBMCs were isolated using Ficoll-Histopaque density gradient centrifugation and then cryopreserved in the vapor phase of liquid nitrogen. Purity and quantity of every magnetically sorted T cell population were checked by analytical flow cytometry. Each sorted fraction had its genomic DNA isolated and then quantified by UV absorbance on a Nanodrop 2000c. Trimming removed 0 bases from V and 3 bases from J; the gene matches leave 3 bases unexplained. From cysteine to phenylalanine, the CDR3 is 15 amino acids long. Of the read, only the CDR3 DNA is kept; its 45 bases are in frame from base 1. Based on the germline V gene (reference sequence), the CDR1 and CDR2 sequences are MNHEY and SMNVEV.

The sample consisted of naive CD8+ T cells sorted from blood. The cell subset or site label, as the study defines it: CD45RA+CCR7+. Here the chain combines TRBV27 and TRBJ2-3; 7 nucleotides in the junction match TRBD1. The sequence derives from a man aged 30 to 45 in good health. DNA sequence: TGTGCCAGCAGTTTATCAAGACAGGGTACAGATACGCAGTATTTT. It encodes CASSLSRQGTDTQYF.